These T cell receptor beta chains were read from a single sample in a study of spatial heterogeneity in lung cancer. Using its own MiXCR run on the 5' RACE reads, TCRdb lists one record per CDR3 protein. Among about 4,900 distinct CDR3 sequences listed, around 17% were seen once. Sample: PBMCs, taken at surgery. The receptors stem from a male donor with early-stage non-small cell lung cancer. The CDR3 runs from the conserved cysteine through the conserved F or W. The D gene is left open where the match is weak. A clone size is listed for some rows: how often the clone was seen (once, few, many), or a class if it is expanded.

clone_size | j_call | v_call | d_call | cdr3_aa | cdr3_nt
medium-sized | TRBJ2-1 | TRBV4-1 | NA | CASRDRGGTSYNEQFF | TGCGCCAGCAGGGATAGGGGGGGGACCTCCTACAATGAGCAGTTCTTC
medium-sized | TRBJ2-1 | TRBV11-2 | NA | CASSLVNEQFF | TGTGCCAGCAGCTTGGTGAATGAGCAGTTCTTC
medium-sized | TRBJ1-2 | TRBV4-1 | NA | CASSPERPRDGYTF | TGCGCCAGCAGCCCAGAACGTCCACGCGATGGCTACACCTTC
medium-sized | TRBJ2-3 | TRBV7-9 | NA | CASNQLQNTDTQYF | TGTGCCAGCAACCAGTTACAAAACACAGATACGCAGTATTTT
medium-sized | TRBJ2-1 | TRBV14 | NA | CASSQERPRTYNEQFF | TGTGCCAGCAGCCAAGAACGCCCGCGCACCTACAATGAGCAGTTCTTC
many | TRBJ2-4 | TRBV18 | NA | CASSPPAVWSGAKNIQYF | TGTGCCAGCTCACCACCGGCGGTTTGGAGTGGGGCCAAAAACATTCAGTACTTC
medium-sized | TRBJ2-1 | TRBV5-1 | NA | CASSLSADQINEQFF | TGCGCCAGCAGCTTGTCTGCCGACCAAATAAATGAGCAGTTCTTC
medium-sized | TRBJ2-1 | TRBV19 | TRBD1 | CASSIGRAGGDEQFF | TGTGCCAGTAGTATAGGGAGAGCAGGGGGTGATGAGCAGTTCTTC
NA | TRBJ2-7 | TRBV20-1 | NA | CSAPYYEQYF | TGCAGTGCGCCGTACTACGAGCAGTACTTC
NA | TRBJ1-6 | TRBV7-8 | NA | CASSPLLGVDSPLHF | TGTGCCAGCAGCCCTCTTTTGGGTGTCGATTCACCCCTCCACTTT
NA | TRBJ2-5 | TRBV14 | TRBD1 | CASSQEPGQGARETQYF | TGTGCCAGCAGCCAGGAGCCGGGACAGGGGGCCCGAGAGACCCAGTACTTC
medium-sized | TRBJ2-2 | TRBV7-9 | TRBD2 | CASSTSPGLVAGELFF | TGTGCCAGCAGCACATCCCCGGGACTAGTAGCCGGGGAGCTGTTTTTT
NA | TRBJ2-6 | TRBV5-1 | TRBD1 | CASSLKGAVGANVLTF | TGCGCCAGCAGCTTAAAGGGGGCCGTGGGGGCCAACGTCCTGACTTTC
NA | TRBJ2-2 | TRBV4-2 | TRBD1 | CASSRQGAGTGELFF | TGTGCCAGCAGCCGACAGGGGGCGGGCACCGGGGAGCTGTTTTTT
medium-sized | TRBJ2-2 | TRBV5-1 | TRBD1 | CASNEGAGTGELFF | TGCGCCAGCAATGAGGGGGCAGGCACCGGGGAGCTGTTTTTT
many | TRBJ2-7 | TRBV7-6 | TRBD1 | CASSPLPGQGGYEQYF | TGTGCCAGCAGCCCACTTCCGGGACAGGGGGGCTACGAGCAGTACTTC
few | TRBJ2-1 | TRBV14 | NA | CASSYVTSIPYSYNEQFF | TGTGCCAGCAGCTACGTAACATCGATCCCCTACTCCTACAATGAGCAGTTCTTC
once | TRBJ2-1 | TRBV12-3/TRBV12-4 | NA | CASSLWADYNEQFF | TGTGCCAGCAGTTTGTGGGCTGACTACAATGAGCAGTTCTTC
NA | TRBJ2-2 | TRBV12-3/TRBV12-4 | NA | CASRQGTGELFF | TGTGCCAGCAGGCAAGGGACCGGGGAGCTGTTTTTT
medium-sized | TRBJ2-7 | TRBV7-9 | TRBD1 | CASSFGTGADEQYF | TGTGCCAGCAGCTTCGGGACAGGGGCTGACGAGCAGTACTTC